The 26 T cell receptor beta chains below all came from one sample that was sequenced in a study of shared clonotypes between healthy human individuals. Data came from immunoSEQ multiplex PCR; TCRdb stores just in-frame clones and leaves some out. The sample carries over a million clones, around 78% recorded once. The material sequenced was memory CD4+ T cells from PBMCs. Subset defined: CD45RA-negative fraction. These TCRs come from a man between 18 and 35 years old in good health. Some clones in this sample may be carry-over from other donors' samples.

The V call is TRBV5-4, the J call TRBJ2-2, with 9 nucleotides matching TRBD1. The CDR3 runs 18 residues. The V segment lost 5 bases and the J segment 0 bases; nucleotides outside the gene matches: 11. CDR1 is SGHNT, CDR2 YYREEE, per germline (reference sequence). This CDR3 reads CASRPDRGPDPNTGELFF. The CDR3 DNA reads as TGTGCCAGCAGACCGGACAGGGGCCCTGACCCGAACACCGGGGAGCTGTTTTTT.

This sequence joins TRBV7-9 and TRBJ2-1, with 9 nucleotides matching TRBD1. The length of the CDR3 is 14 residues. V was pared by 5 bases and J by 7 bases, with 6 bases of the junction left unmatched. The germline V gene has CDR1 SEHNR and CDR2 FQNEAQ (reference sequence). The CDR3 here is CASSLDRGGNEQFF. Here the CDR3 DNA reads TGTGCCAGCAGCCTGGACAGGGGAGGGAATGAGCAGTTCTTC.

About this clone itself: The same CDR3 is also encoded by other DNA sequences in this sample. The chain uses TRBV7-9 and TRBJ1-2; weak D call: TRBD1 (5 bases). There are 14 residues in the CDR3. Trimming took off 1 base at V and 1 base at J, with 7 bases between the two ends. Germline-derived CDR1 and CDR2 are SEHNR and FQNEAQ (reference sequence). Here the CDR3 reads CASSLGQNNYGYTF. CDR3 DNA sequence: TGTGCCAGCAGCTTAGGACAGAATAACTATGGCTACACCTTC. Full variable domain (outside the CDR3, taken from reference TRBV7-9 and TRBJ1-2): DTGVSQNPRHKITKRGQNVTFRCDPISEHNRLYWYRQTLGQGPEFLTYFQNEAQLEKSRLLSDRFSAERPKGSFSTLEIQRTEQGDSAMYLCASSLGQNNYGYTFGSGTRLTVV.

The V gene is TRBV10-3, the J gene TRBJ2-2; TRBD1 agrees at 11 bases. This CDR3 spans 16 amino acids. The V and J ends lost 4 bases and 6 bases, in that order; junction bases with no gene match: 7. Germline V gives CDR1 ENHRY, CDR2 SYGVKD. The CDR3 region is CAISASDRGQAGELFF. The CDR3 DNA follows: TGTGCCATCAGTGCCTCGGACAGGGGGCAGGCCGGGGAGCTGTTTTTT.

This chain joins TRBV28 and TRBJ1-6, with D perhaps matching TRBD1 (5 bases). Looked up from germline, CDR1 is MDHEN and CDR2 is SYDVKM. Between the trimmed V and J ends, which lost 2 bases and 14 bases, there was a span of 7 bases. CDR3 size: 11 residues. The CDR3 is CASSLGTSLHF. In DNA form, the CDR3 reads TGTGCCAGCAGTTTAGGGACGTCCCTCCACTTT.

The rearrangement uses TRBV18 and TRBJ2-5, with D tentatively TRBD1 (5 bases). The length of the CDR3 is 16 residues. Trimming shortened V by 6 bases and J by 1 base, and 18 bases separated the two germline ends. Germline V gene data show CDR1 as KGHSH and CDR2 as LQKENI. The CDR3 loop reads CASSQGPGQTQETQYF. In DNA, the CDR3 is TGTGCCAGCTCCCAAGGCCCTGGACAAACCCAAGAGACCCAGTACTTC.

This chain joins TRBV19 and TRBJ2-4, with TRBD2 as a possible D gene (6 bases). This CDR3 is 16 amino acids long. Germline CDR1 and CDR2: LNHDA and SQIVND (reference sequence). The V end lost 3 bases, the J end lost 11 bases, and 23 bases lay between the germline ends. The CDR3 spells CASSMWGGTDSGVQYF. DNA of the CDR3: TGTGCCAGTAGTATGTGGGGAGGTACAGACTCCGGAGTTCAGTACTTC.

This rearrangement joins TRBV6-5 to TRBJ2-1, with D possibly TRBD2 on 5 matching bases. Trimming shortened V by 2 bases and J by 8 bases, and 13 bases separated the two germline ends. The CDR3 totals 14 residues. Germline values: CDR1 MNHEY, CDR2 SVGAGI. DNA of the CDR3: TGTGCCAGCAGTTACCGTGCCTCGCGGGATGAGCAGTTCTTC. It translates to CASSYRASRDEQFF.

This clone was detected only once. The J gene is TRBJ1-5, the V gene TRBV7-9, with D maybe TRBD1 (6 bases). Trimming left V 3 bases short and J 7 bases short, with 16 bases between. Germline-derived CDR1 and CDR2 are SEHNR and FQNEAQ (reference sequence). The CDR3 has 15 amino acids. The CDR3 DNA is TGTGCCAGCAGCTTGAGTCTGGGGGCTATACAGCCCCAGCATTTT. Its protein is CASSLSLGAIQPQHF.

The genes are TRBV29-1 and TRBJ2-5, with 7 bases aligning to TRBD1. Losses at the gene ends were 8 bases for V and 1 base for J; bases not matched to a gene: 4. The CDR3 covers 12 residues. Germline CDR1 is SQVTM and CDR2 is ANQGSEA. The CDR3 here is CSLWDSQETQYF. The CDR3 DNA reads TGCAGCCTGTGGGACAGCCAAGAGACCCAGTACTTC.

V usage is TRBV10-3 and J usage is TRBJ2-7, with D tentatively TRBD1 or TRBD2 (7 bases each). In germline, CDR1 is ENHRY, CDR2 SYGVKD. The V gene lost 3 bases and the J gene lost 1 base, with 13 bases spanning the gap. This CDR3 has 15 amino acids. CDR3 in amino acids: CAISDGQGGSYEQYF. In DNA form, the CDR3 reads TGTGCCATCAGTGACGGGCAGGGGGGGTCCTACGAGCAGTACTTC.

This clone was observed at least ten times. The chain uses TRBV14 and TRBJ2-1; TRBD2 agrees at 13 bases. CDR1 SGHDN and CDR2 FVKESK come from the germline V gene. Unmatched junction bases numbered 11, after V lost 0 bases and J lost 0 bases. There are 21 residues in the CDR3. DNA of the CDR3: TGTGCCAGCAGCCAAGAGACTAGCGGGAGGCGAATACTATCCTCCTACAATGAGCAGTTCTTC. It translates to CASSQETSGRRILSSYNEQFF.

This sequence joins TRBV4-2 and TRBJ2-1; 11 bases fit TRBD2. V lost 3 bases to trimming and J lost 4 bases; unmatched junction nucleotides: 8. The CDR3 length is 17 residues. Germline V gene lookup returns CDR1 LGHNA and CDR2 YNFKEQ. In nucleotides, the CDR3 is TGTGCCAGCAGCCAGGGGGGGGGACTAGCGGCTTACAATGAGCAGTTCTTC. It specifies CASSQGGGLAAYNEQFF.

This chain connects TRBV7-9 to TRBJ1-4; TRBD1 is a possible D gene (5 bases). Trimming took off 6 bases at V and 0 bases at J, with 20 bases between the two ends. CDR1 is SEHNR and CDR2 is FQNEAQ in the germline V gene (reference sequence). The CDR3 covers 18 residues. This CDR3 is CASRPGQGSVATNEKLFF. DNA for the CDR3: TGTGCCAGCAGACCAGGGCAGGGATCGGTAGCAACTAATGAAAAACTGTTTTTT.

This clone was seen a single time. J is TRBJ2-7 and V is TRBV6-5; D is ambiguous. From germline, CDR1 is MNHEY and CDR2 SVGAGI. Trimming took 9 bases from V and 3 from J, leaving 6 bases between them. The CDR3 consists of 10 residues. Here the CDR3 reads CASGIYEQYF. The DNA of the CDR3 is TGTGCCAGTGGGATCTACGAGCAGTACTTC.

The chain couples TRBV5-1 to TRBJ2-3, with unresolved D. The CDR3 totals 13 residues. V lost 6 bases, J lost 0 bases, and 8 bases lay in between. The germline CDR1 and CDR2 sequences are SGHRS and YFSETQ. The CDR3 coding sequence is TGCGCCAGCACCCCTGGGAGCACAGATACGCAGTATTTT. Amino acid sequence: CASTPGSTDTQYF.

CDR3 protein: CSVTTSPGTDTQYF. As DNA, the CDR3 is TGCAGCGTAACTACTAGCCCGGGGACAGATACGCAGTATTTT. The chain employs TRBV29-1 and TRBJ2-3, with TRBD2 as a possible D gene (6 bases). Germline loops: CDR1 SQVTM, CDR2 ANQGSEA. Trimming stripped 6 bases from V and 3 bases from J, with 16 bases between. This CDR3 is built from 14 residues.

This sequence joins TRBV28 and TRBJ2-6, with TRBD2 as a possible D gene (5 bases). V lost 7 bases, J lost 0 bases, and 13 bases lay in between. Germline V gives CDR1 MDHEN, CDR2 SYDVKM. The length of the CDR3 is 16 residues. DNA for the CDR3: TGTGCCAGCACCTGGGAGTTCCTCTCTGGGGCCAACGTCCTGACTTTC. Protein product: CASTWEFLSGANVLTF. The full variable domain, in which reference TRBV28 and TRBJ2-6 provide the parts outside the CDR3, is DVKVTQSSRYLVKRTGEKVFLECVQDMDHENMFWYRQDPGLGLRLIYFSYDVKMKEKGDIPEGYSVSREKKERFSLILESASTNQTSMYLCASTWEFLSGANVLTFGAGSRLTVL.

The gene calls are TRBV9 and TRBJ1-1; 7 bases map to TRBD1. V lost 2 bases, J lost 4 bases, and 5 bases stayed unmatched. The CDR3 spans 14 residues. Germline values: CDR1 SGDLS, CDR2 YYNGEE. The CDR3 sequence is CASSVRDSLTEAFF. CDR3 DNA sequence: TGTGCCAGCAGCGTCCGGGACAGTCTCACTGAAGCTTTCTTT.

The gene calls are TRBV29-1 and TRBJ2-3, with D unresolved. Trimming stripped 0 bases from V and 5 bases from J, with 9 bases between. CDR1 is SQVTM, CDR2 ANQGSEA, per germline. This CDR3 has 13 amino acids. The CDR3 protein is CSVEEGPLDTQYF. DNA of the CDR3: TGCAGCGTTGAAGAAGGGCCCTTAGATACGCAGTATTTT.

This clone has just one count. Within the sample, other DNA sequences also encode this same CDR3. The chain combines TRBV5-1 with TRBJ2-3; possible D gene TRBD2, 5 bases. Germline loops: CDR1 SGHRS, CDR2 YFSETQ. Trimming left V 5 bases short and J 3 bases short, with 10 bases between. This CDR3 spans 13 amino acids. The CDR3 sequence: CASRVEGTDTQYF. DNA of the CDR3: TGCGCCAGCAGGGTTGAGGGAACAGATACGCAGTATTTT.

The V gene is TRBV28, the J gene TRBJ1-5; the D gene is possibly TRBD1 (5 bases). The ends were cut back, 6 bases at V and 3 bases at J, with 9 bases in the middle. The CDR3 runs 13 residues. The germline CDR1 and CDR2 sequences are MDHEN and SYDVKM. The CDR3, as DNA: TGTGCCAGCAGAAGACAGTACAATCAGCCCCAGCATTTT. As protein: CASRRQYNQPQHF.

CDR3 DNA sequence: TGCAGCGCCGAAAGGGGGCTCTCTGGAAACACCATATATTTT. Its translation is CSAERGLSGNTIYF. V usage is TRBV29-1 and J usage is TRBJ1-3; TRBD1 matches at 7 bases. This CDR3 has 14 residues. Germline V gives CDR1 SQVTM, CDR2 ANQGSEA. J lost 0 bases, V lost 7 bases, and 6 bases had no gene match.

The V gene is TRBV10-1, the J gene TRBJ2-3; D is possibly TRBD2 (5 bases). Germline V lookup: CDR1 WNHNN, CDR2 SYGVQD (reference sequence). This CDR3 contains 17 residues. V was shortened by 2 bases and J by 5 bases, with 20 bases between the two germline ends. CDR3 nucleotides: TGCGCCAGCAGTGAGGGAGGTGGAATTCGAGGGAAAGATACGCAGTATTTT. It is translated as CASSEGGGIRGKDTQYF.

CDR3 DNA: TGCGCCAGCAGTGAGTCTAACGCCGGGACAGTTTATGGTGAAAAACTGTTTTTT. This encodes CASSESNAGTVYGEKLFF. The chain recombines TRBV10-1 with TRBJ1-4; 7 positions match TRBD1. The length of the CDR3 is 18 residues. Trimming removed 0 bases from V and 7 bases from J; junction bases left unmatched: 14. Germline CDR1 reads WNHNN; CDR2 reads SYGVQD (reference sequence).

The chain couples TRBV5-1 to TRBJ2-5; the match to TRBD1 covers 7 bases. This CDR3 has 16 residues. V was pared by 0 bases and J by 4 bases, with 9 bases of the junction left unmatched. Looked up from germline, CDR1 is SGHRS and CDR2 is YFSETQ. As DNA, the CDR3 is TGCGCCAGCAGCTTGGGGTCACAGGGGCTGGGAGAGACCCAGTACTTC. Its protein product is CASSLGSQGLGETQYF.